A selection of T cell receptor beta chains follows, all from one sample in a study of blood T cell repertoires in COVID-19. Clones were read by immunoSEQ multiplex PCR, and TCRdb kept only the in-frame ones, dropping some. The sample has around 160,000 clones; 89% are singletons. Sample: peripheral blood. These TCRs come from a man aged 55-75 years with acute or convalescent COVID-19. Both conserved end residues are part of each CDR3. Fields, in order: D gene, J gene, clone size, V gene, CDR3 DNA, CDR3 protein. The D gene is left open where the match is weak. Clone size, where shown, is once, few, many, or a class for clones that have expanded.

D gene: NA; J gene: TRBJ1-6; clone size: NA; V gene: TRBV9; CDR3 DNA: TGTGCCAGCAGCGTAGATGGGGGCAGGAATTCACCCCTCCACTTT; CDR3 protein: CASSVDGGRNSPLHF
D gene: NA; J gene: TRBJ2-3; clone size: NA; V gene: TRBV3-1/TRBV3-2; CDR3 DNA: TGTGCCAGCAGCCACAGGCCCACTAGCACAGATACGCAGTATTTT; CDR3 protein: CASSHRPTSTDTQYF
D gene: TRBD1; J gene: TRBJ1-4; clone size: NA; V gene: TRBV19; CDR3 DNA: TGTGCCAGTCGTTCGGACAGGGTAACTAATGAAAAACTGTTTTTT; CDR3 protein: CASRSDRVTNEKLFF
D gene: NA; J gene: TRBJ1-6; clone size: NA; V gene: TRBV30; CDR3 DNA: TGTGCCTGGAGTTTCATGTCGGGCCGGGGGAGTTCACCCCTCCACTTT; CDR3 protein: CAWSFMSGRGSSPLHF
D gene: NA; J gene: TRBJ1-2; clone size: few; V gene: TRBV19; CDR3 DNA: TGTGCCAGTAGGGCGACCAGAGGTGACTATGGCTACACCTTC; CDR3 protein: CASRATRGDYGYTF
D gene: NA; J gene: TRBJ1-2; clone size: NA; V gene: TRBV7-9; CDR3 DNA: TGTGCCAGCAGCCCTTCAGTAGCAGGGGGCTACACCTTC; CDR3 protein: CASSPSVAGGYTF
D gene: NA; J gene: TRBJ2-7; clone size: medium-sized; V gene: TRBV2; CDR3 DNA: TGTGCCAGCAGTGTGCGGGGCAACGAGCAGTACTTC; CDR3 protein: CASSVRGNEQYF
D gene: NA; J gene: TRBJ2-6; clone size: NA; V gene: TRBV3-1/TRBV3-2; CDR3 DNA: TGTGCCAGCAGTCGAAGGGGGGGTGCCTCTGGGGCCAACGTCCTGACTTTC; CDR3 protein: CASSRRGGASGANVLTF
D gene: NA; J gene: TRBJ1-1; clone size: NA; V gene: TRBV7-8; CDR3 DNA: TGTGCCAGCAGCTTAATAGGGGTTGGAAACACTGAAGCTTTCTTT; CDR3 protein: CASSLIGVGNTEAFF
D gene: NA; J gene: TRBJ1-5; clone size: NA; V gene: TRBV4-1; CDR3 DNA: TGCGCCAGCAGCCAAGGACAGAGAAATCAGCCCCAGCATTTT; CDR3 protein: CASSQGQRNQPQHF
D gene: NA; J gene: TRBJ1-1; clone size: NA; V gene: TRBV6-5; CDR3 DNA: TGTGCCAGCATGGGGCCGAGCGTCTTAGAAGCTTTCTTT; CDR3 protein: CASMGPSVLEAFF
D gene: NA; J gene: TRBJ1-5; clone size: NA; V gene: TRBV29-1; CDR3 DNA: TGCAGCGTCCAGACCGGGGGCAATCAGCCCCAGCATTTT; CDR3 protein: CSVQTGGNQPQHF
D gene: TRBD1; J gene: TRBJ1-2; clone size: NA; V gene: TRBV6-5; CDR3 DNA: TGTGCCAGCAGTCATTTCGGGACAGCCGATGGCTACACCTTC; CDR3 protein: CASSHFGTADGYTF
D gene: TRBD1; J gene: TRBJ1-2; clone size: NA; V gene: TRBV19; CDR3 DNA: TGTGCCAGTAGGAAGGACAGGGGAAAATTTCGCTATGGCTACACCTTC; CDR3 protein: CASRKDRGKFRYGYTF
D gene: NA; J gene: TRBJ1-1; clone size: NA; V gene: TRBV24-1; CDR3 DNA: TGTGCCACCAGTAGCCTCATGAACACTGAAGCTTTCTTT; CDR3 protein: CATSSLMNTEAFF
D gene: TRBD1; J gene: TRBJ2-1; clone size: NA; V gene: TRBV9; CDR3 DNA: TGTGCCAGCAGCCCCAACCACGGGACAGTAAACAATGAGCAGTTCTTC; CDR3 protein: CASSPNHGTVNNEQFF
D gene: NA; J gene: TRBJ1-5; clone size: NA; V gene: TRBV5-8; CDR3 DNA: TGTGCCAGCAGCCGGGGGACGCTTGTTTATAGCAATCAGCCCCAGCATTTT; CDR3 protein: CASSRGTLVYSNQPQHF
D gene: NA; J gene: TRBJ1-3; clone size: NA; V gene: TRBV19; CDR3 DNA: TGTGCCAGTAGTATCGGAGGGACTGGAAACACCATATATTTT; CDR3 protein: CASSIGGTGNTIYF
D gene: NA; J gene: TRBJ1-5; clone size: NA; V gene: TRBV4-1; CDR3 DNA: TGCGCCAGCAGCCAAAGTCCCTACCCGGTGGGCAATCAGCCCCAGCATTTT; CDR3 protein: CASSQSPYPVGNQPQHF
D gene: TRBD1; J gene: TRBJ2-7; clone size: NA; V gene: TRBV4-1; CDR3 DNA: TGCGCCAGCAGCCAAGGGGCAGGGGGCGCGGCCGTGTCCGGGCAGTACTTC; CDR3 protein: CASSQGAGGAAVSGQYF
D gene: NA; J gene: TRBJ1-4; clone size: NA; V gene: TRBV6-5; CDR3 DNA: TGTGCCAGCAGTTGGACCGGACCGGAGGGGGAAAAACTGTTTTTT; CDR3 protein: CASSWTGPEGEKLFF
D gene: NA; J gene: TRBJ2-4; clone size: NA; V gene: TRBV19; CDR3 DNA: TGTGCCAGTAGTATAGCTCGGGGTGGCCCAAAAAACATTCAGTACTTC; CDR3 protein: CASSIARGGPKNIQYF
D gene: TRBD1; J gene: TRBJ1-1; clone size: NA; V gene: TRBV6-5; CDR3 DNA: TGTGCCAGCAGTTCGGACAGGGGGCTTTCTGAAGCTTTCTTT; CDR3 protein: CASSSDRGLSEAFF
D gene: TRBD2; J gene: TRBJ2-1; clone size: NA; V gene: TRBV3-1/TRBV3-2; CDR3 DNA: TGTGCCAGCAGCAAAAGCGGGGGAGGCTCCTACAATGAGCAGTTCTTC; CDR3 protein: CASSKSGGGSYNEQFF
D gene: NA; J gene: TRBJ1-5; clone size: NA; V gene: TRBV19; CDR3 DNA: TGTGCCAGTAGGAGCGACAGAAACAATCAGCCCCAGCATTTT; CDR3 protein: CASRSDRNNQPQHF
D gene: NA; J gene: TRBJ1-1; clone size: NA; V gene: TRBV6-5; CDR3 DNA: TGTGCCAGCATTTTCCGGGACACTGAAGCTTTCTTT; CDR3 protein: CASIFRDTEAFF
D gene: NA; J gene: TRBJ2-3; clone size: NA; V gene: TRBV6-1; CDR3 DNA: TGTGCCAGCAGTGAAGGTGAGGGGGGGCCGTATACAGATACGCAGTATTTT; CDR3 protein: CASSEGEGGPYTDTQYF
D gene: TRBD1; J gene: TRBJ1-6; clone size: NA; V gene: TRBV30; CDR3 DNA: TGTGCCTGGAGGCACGAGGGGGCAGCGGCTAATTCACCCCTCCACTTT; CDR3 protein: CAWRHEGAAANSPLHF
D gene: NA; J gene: TRBJ1-1; clone size: NA; V gene: TRBV4-2; CDR3 DNA: TGTGCCAGCAGCCAAGTACACGGGGGGTACACTGAAGCTTTCTTT; CDR3 protein: CASSQVHGGYTEAFF
D gene: TRBD1; J gene: TRBJ1-1; clone size: NA; V gene: TRBV7-2; CDR3 DNA: TGTGCCAGCAGCTACACAGGGGGCGCAAGTCTCACTGAAGCTTTCTTT; CDR3 protein: CASSYTGGASLTEAFF
D gene: TRBD2; J gene: TRBJ2-5; clone size: few; V gene: TRBV7-8; CDR3 DNA: TGTGCCAGCAGCCCCACTAGCGGGGGGGGACAACAAGAGACCCAGTACTTC; CDR3 protein: CASSPTSGGGQQETQYF
D gene: NA; J gene: TRBJ2-2; clone size: NA; V gene: TRBV11-2; CDR3 DNA: TGTGCCAGCAGCTCTAGGTCCCCCGGAGGGACCGGGGAGCTGTTTTTT; CDR3 protein: CASSSRSPGGTGELFF
D gene: TRBD2; J gene: TRBJ2-1; clone size: NA; V gene: TRBV6-6; CDR3 DNA: TGTGCCAGCAGTTCACCTCGGGGGGGCAGGGGTGGTGAGCAGTTCTTC; CDR3 protein: CASSSPRGGRGGEQFF
D gene: TRBD2; J gene: TRBJ2-1; clone size: NA; V gene: TRBV7-3; CDR3 DNA: TGTGCCAGCAGCTTATTAGCGGGGGCGACCTACAATGAGCAGTTCTTC; CDR3 protein: CASSLLAGATYNEQFF
D gene: NA; J gene: TRBJ1-1; clone size: NA; V gene: TRBV6-5; CDR3 DNA: TGTGCCAGCAGTTATCAACCGGGTGTGAACACTGAAGCTTTCTTT; CDR3 protein: CASSYQPGVNTEAFF
D gene: TRBD1; J gene: TRBJ1-4; clone size: few; V gene: TRBV2; CDR3 DNA: TGTGCCAGCACTCCGGGACAGAACTTAAAACTGTTTTTT; CDR3 protein: CASTPGQNLKLFF
D gene: TRBD1; J gene: TRBJ1-6; clone size: NA; V gene: TRBV19; CDR3 DNA: TGTGCCAGTAGTAGACCACGGGACAGCAATTCACCCCTCCACTTT; CDR3 protein: CASSRPRDSNSPLHF
D gene: TRBD2; J gene: TRBJ2-3; clone size: NA; V gene: TRBV4-2; CDR3 DNA: TGTGCCAGCAGCCGGCGGGAGGGGGGGGCCGGGACAGATACGCAGTATTTT; CDR3 protein: CASSRREGGAGTDTQYF
D gene: TRBD1; J gene: TRBJ1-5; clone size: NA; V gene: TRBV27; CDR3 DNA: TGTGCCAGCAGTCCCGGGACAGGGGTGAGCCAGCCCCAGCATTTT; CDR3 protein: CASSPGTGVSQPQHF
D gene: TRBD1; J gene: TRBJ1-2; clone size: NA; V gene: TRBV24-1; CDR3 DNA: TGTGCCACCAGTGATACGGGACAGAACTATGGCTACACCTTC; CDR3 protein: CATSDTGQNYGYTF
D gene: TRBD1; J gene: TRBJ1-1; clone size: NA; V gene: TRBV10-3; CDR3 DNA: TGTGCCATCCAGGGACAGGGTAACACTGAAGCTTTCTTT; CDR3 protein: CAIQGQGNTEAFF
D gene: NA; J gene: TRBJ1-4; clone size: few; V gene: TRBV5-4; CDR3 DNA: TGTGCCAGCAGCCCCCAGGGAAAGAATGAAAAACTGTTTTTT; CDR3 protein: CASSPQGKNEKLFF
D gene: NA; J gene: TRBJ1-1; clone size: NA; V gene: TRBV6-5; CDR3 DNA: TGTGCCAGCAGGGCCCAACCTGCTACAGGGCTTGAAGCTTTCTTT; CDR3 protein: CASRAQPATGLEAFF